The rows below give T cell receptor beta chains drawn from one sample of a study of T cell repertoires in cytomegalovirus infection. TCRdb recomputed calls from the reads with MiXCR, one row per CDR3 protein. The table has 150,000 or so distinct CDR3 sequences, about 20% seen once. Their specific antigens are unknown. The specimen was CD8+ T cells from cultured PBMCs, collected from culture after CMV antigen stimulation. These receptors were obtained from a human donor in good health (CMV status not recorded). Some clones in this sample may be carry-over from other donors' samples. Both conserved end residues are part of each CDR3. Fields, in order: J gene, V gene, clone size, D gene, CDR3 DNA, CDR3 protein. A D gene is named only where the DNA matches it firmly. Clone size is given for some rows only: seen once, a few or many times, or a class if the clone is expanded.

>TRBJ1-1|TRBV4-1|few|.
TGCGCCAGCAGCCAAGCGGGACTGGGGAACACTGAAGCTTTCTTT
CASSQAGLGNTEAFF
>TRBJ2-7|TRBV4-1|few|.
TGCGCCAGCAGCCCGAGCAGGGGGGAGCACTACGAGCAGTACTTC
CASSPSRGEHYEQYF
>TRBJ1-1|TRBV27|.|.
TGTGCCAGCAGTTCACCCCCTCGGTCGGGGATCGCTTTCTTT
CASSSPPRSGIAFF
>TRBJ2-7|TRBV6-1|.|.
TGTGCCAGCAGTGAAGCAGGGGCGGGCGAGCAGTACTTC
CASSEAGAGEQYF
>TRBJ2-1|TRBV5-6|.|.
TGTGCCAGCAGCTGGGGGGCGGGGCATGAGCAGTTCTTC
CASSWGAGHEQFF
>TRBJ2-3|TRBV27|.|.
TGTGCCACCAGGGTTTCTACAGATACGCAGTATTTT
CATRVSTDTQYF
>TRBJ1-1|TRBV7-4|once|TRBD1
TGTGCCAGCAGAGCCCCGGGACAGGGCGTTGGGGTGGAAGCTTTCTTT
CASRAPGQGVGVEAFF
>TRBJ1-2|TRBV29-1|few|.
TGCAGCGTTGCAAAACGTGACGGACTGAACTATGGCTACACCTTC
CSVAKRDGLNYGYTF
>TRBJ1-1|TRBV28|.|.
TGTGCCAGCAGTCCGAAAAGTCGGGGCACTGAAGCTTTCTTT
CASSPKSRGTEAFF
>TRBJ1-3|TRBV7-9|few|.
TGTGCCAGCATCACGACAGTCCAACCTTCTGGAAACACCATATATTTT
CASITTVQPSGNTIYF
>TRBJ2-3|TRBV6-2/TRBV6-3|.|.
TGTGCCAGCAGTTACTCCATGGGGCTGCCGTCAGATACGCAGTATTTT
CASSYSMGLPSDTQYF
>TRBJ1-2|TRBV7-9|few|TRBD1
TGTGCCAGCAGCTTAATATCGGGACAGGGCTATGGCTACACCTTC
CASSLISGQGYGYTF
>TRBJ1-5|TRBV12-3/TRBV12-4|few|TRBD1
TGTGCCAGCACCGCCGGGGCAGGGGGCCAGCCCCAGCATTTT
CASTAGAGGQPQHF
>TRBJ1-4|TRBV7-2|few|.
TGTGCCAGCAGCTTAGTCCTTTCTGCAACTAATGAAAAACTGTTTTTT
CASSLVLSATNEKLFF
>TRBJ1-4|TRBV2|.|.
TGTGCCAGCAGCCCGAGGGATAATGAAAAACTGTTTTTT
CASSPRDNEKLFF
>TRBJ1-1|TRBV6-5|few|TRBD1
TGTGCCAGCACCCAAGCACAGGGGTTGAACACTGAAGCTTTCTTT
CASTQAQGLNTEAFF
>TRBJ1-4|TRBV5-8|few|.
TGTGCCAGCACCCCGGGAGAGGGGGACAATGAAAAACTGTTTTTT
CASTPGEGDNEKLFF
>TRBJ1-1|TRBV20-1|.|.
TGCAGTGCTAGTCAATTGAACACTGAAGCTTTCTTT
CSASQLNTEAFF
>TRBJ2-7|TRBV7-2|.|TRBD2
TGTGCCAGCAGCTTAGGGTTCGCGGGGGGGACCTACGAGCAGTACTTC
CASSLGFAGGTYEQYF
>TRBJ2-6|TRBV11-2|few|.
TGTGCCATATGGACAGATTACTCTGGGGCCAACGTCCTGACTTTC
CAIWTDYSGANVLTF
>TRBJ2-7|TRBV6-1|.|.
TGTGCCAGCAGTACCTTGTCACGGGCCATCTACGAGCAGTACTTC
CASSTLSRAIYEQYF
>TRBJ2-5|TRBV11-1|once|.
TGTGCCAGCAGCTCGTGGGCAGACCAAGAGACCCAGTACTTC
CASSSWADQETQYF
>TRBJ2-1|TRBV24-1|.|.
TGTGCCACCAGTGAATCCCAAGGTTATGAGCAGTTCTTC
CATSESQGYEQFF
>TRBJ1-5|TRBV6-2/TRBV6-3|.|.
TGTGCCAGCAGCTGGGTAGCCGGCAAAAGCAATCAGCCCCAGCATTTT
CASSWVAGKSNQPQHF
>TRBJ2-3|TRBV7-4|.|.
TGTGCCAGCAGCTCGAACCGACAGGTATTTTTT
CASSSNRQVFF
>TRBJ2-1|TRBV6-2/TRBV6-3|.|TRBD1
TGTGCCAGCAGCTGGACAGGGTTACGCAATGAGCAGTTCTTC
CASSWTGLRNEQFF
>TRBJ2-3|TRBV9|few|TRBD2
TGTGCCAGCAGCGTAGAGTCTAGCGGGGGCTCCACAGATACGCAGTATTTT
CASSVESSGGSTDTQYF
>TRBJ1-1|TRBV27|few|TRBD1
TGTGCCAGCAGTCTCAGGGGGCGGTTTATTGAAGCTTTCTTT
CASSLRGRFIEAFF
>TRBJ1-1|TRBV7-9|.|TRBD1
TGTGCCAGCAGCCCCCGGGACAGGTCGAACACTGAAGCTTTCTTT
CASSPRDRSNTEAFF
>TRBJ2-3|TRBV6-1|.|.
TGTGCCAGCAGTGAAGCGCTTCGGGGCAGGGGAGGAGATACGCAGTATTTT
CASSEALRGRGGDTQYF
>TRBJ2-7|TRBV4-3|.|.
TGCGCCAGCAGCCAAGATCTATCAGGACCTCTCTACGAGCAGTACTTC
CASSQDLSGPLYEQYF
>TRBJ1-2|TRBV4-1|few|.
TGCGCCAGCAGCGACCATCCCGGGACAACACTCGCTAACTATGGCTACACCTTC
CASSDHPGTTLANYGYTF
>TRBJ2-7|TRBV7-8|.|.
TGTGCCAGCAGCTTAGGGGGTCCGCCAAGCGACGAGCAGTACTTC
CASSLGGPPSDEQYF
>TRBJ1-2|TRBV6-8|.|.
TGTGCCAGCAGTTTGAGAGCGTCCCAAGGCTACACCTTC
CASSLRASQGYTF
>TRBJ1-1|TRBV7-2|few|.
TGTGCCAGCAGCTTAGCTATCAGGGCCACTGAAGCTTTCTTT
CASSLAIRATEAFF
>TRBJ2-1|TRBV5-4|.|TRBD2
TGTGCCAGCAGCTTCCGACTAGCGGGGGACAATGAGCAGTTCTTC
CASSFRLAGDNEQFF
>TRBJ2-1|TRBV4-3|.|TRBD1
TGCGCCAGCAGCCAAGATAGGGGACAGTACAATGAGCAGTTCTTC
CASSQDRGQYNEQFF
>TRBJ2-7|TRBV4-1|.|.
TGCGCCAGCAGCCAAGGGACACTCTACGAGCAGTACTTC
CASSQGTLYEQYF
>TRBJ1-2|TRBV7-2|few|.
TGTGCCAGCAGCTTAGGCCGGGGGGTCAGATATGGCTACACCTTC
CASSLGRGVRYGYTF
>TRBJ2-3|TRBV4-3|few|TRBD2
TGCGCCAGCAGCCAAGAGGCTAGCGGGGGGGGTTTGTGGCAGTATTTT
CASSQEASGGGLWQYF
>TRBJ1-5|TRBV7-8|many|.
TGTGCCAGCAGCTTAGCACAGGACAATCAGCCCCAGCATTTT
CASSLAQDNQPQHF
>TRBJ2-7|TRBV7-2|once|TRBD1
TGTGCCAGCAGCTTATCCGGACAGGGCTTTAACGAGCAGTACTTC
CASSLSGQGFNEQYF